Below, 14 T cell receptor beta chains from the same sample are listed, as sequenced in a study of blood T cell repertoires in COVID-19. Clones were read by immunoSEQ multiplex PCR, and TCRdb kept only the in-frame ones, dropping some. The repertoire holds 65,000 to 70,000 clones, with 65% to 90% as singletons. The material sequenced was peripheral blood. The receptors shown here come from an older woman with acute or convalescent COVID-19.

This clone was seen just once. The V and J genes are TRBV5-8 and TRBJ1-4; the D is unclear. CDR1 is SGHTS, CDR2 YDEGEE, per germline. The CDR3 spans 13 residues. The V end lost 0 bases, the J end lost 10 bases, and 10 bases lay between the germline ends. Here the CDR3 reads CASSLGRSGKLFF. DNA of the CDR3: TGTGCCAGCAGCTTGGGCAGAAGCGGAAAACTGTTTTTT.

This clone was picked up one time. This sequence joins TRBV13 and TRBJ1-1; D is perhaps TRBD1 (5 bases). With 2 bases removed from V and 4 bases from J, the gap between germline ends came to 17 bases. The germline V gene encodes CDR1 PRHDT and CDR2 FYEKMQ (reference sequence). The CDR3 is 16 amino acids. In nucleotides, the CDR3 is TGTGCCAGCAGCTTAACTGCTTGGGGGGGAAGCACTGAAGCTTTCTTT. This codes for CASSLTAWGGSTEAFF.

This clone was detected only a few times. The chain employs TRBV2 and TRBJ1-2, with a weak D call TRBD1 (6 bases). This CDR3 spans 13 amino acids. Germline lookup yields CDR1 SNHLY and CDR2 FYNNEI. Trimming shortened V by 7 bases and J by 2 bases, and 11 bases separated the two germline ends. The CDR3 sequence: CASKETGNYGYTF. The CDR3 coding sequence is TGTGCCAGCAAGGAAACAGGGAACTATGGCTACACCTTC.

This clone turned up a few times. CDR3 loop: CASSHRQGAYNSPLHF. The CDR3 region has the DNA TGTGCCAGCTCCCATCGACAGGGTGCTTATAATTCACCCCTCCACTTT. The chain employs TRBV18 and TRBJ1-6; TRBD1 matches 7 bases. There are 16 residues in the CDR3. Germline V gene lookup returns CDR1 KGHSH and CDR2 LQKENI. The trim removed 6 bases at V and 4 bases at J, leaving 9 bases unmatched.

The J gene is TRBJ2-5, the V gene TRBV2, with TRBD1 as a possible D gene (5 bases). Germline CDR1 and CDR2: SNHLY and FYNNEI. The CDR3 consists of 12 residues. The V end was cut by 8 bases, the J end by 4 bases, with 11 bases between. DNA for the CDR3: TGTGCCAGCGGGGCAGGCAGAGAGACCCAGTACTTC. Protein sequence: CASGAGRETQYF. Using reference TRBV2 and TRBJ2-5 for the parts outside the CDR3, the full variable domain is EPEVTQTPSHQVTQMGQEVILRCVPISNHLYFYWYRQILGQKVEFLVSFYNNEISEKSEIFDDQFSVERPDGSNFTLKIRSTKLEDSAMYFCASGAGRETQYFGPGTRLLVL.

The V gene is TRBV3-1 (or the pseudogene TRBV3-2), the J gene TRBJ2-2; D might be TRBD1 (5 bases). V was cut by 2 bases and J by 5 bases, with 12 bases left in between. Germline-derived CDR1 and CDR2 are LGHDT and YNNKEL (reference sequence). This CDR3 has 15 amino acids. The CDR3 loop is CASSQTSGLTGELFF. The DNA of the CDR3 is TGTGCCAGCAGCCAAACCTCAGGGTTAACCGGGGAGCTGTTTTTT.

The chain joins TRBV28 to TRBJ1-5, with TRBD1 matching 9 bases. V trimming: 5 bases; J trimming: 6 bases; junction bases outside the gene matches: 5. Germline CDR1 MDHEN, CDR2 SYDVKM. The CDR3 runs to 14 residues. Here the CDR3 reads CASSPMTGGQPQHF. In DNA form, the CDR3 reads TGTGCCAGCAGTCCCATGACAGGGGGTCAGCCCCAGCATTTT.

This clone was recorded once. The V gene is TRBV15, the J gene TRBJ2-3; 9 bases line up with TRBD2. Germline CDR1 LNHNV, CDR2 YYDKDF (reference sequence). This CDR3 has 17 residues. After removal of 2 bases from V and 3 bases from J, the junction contained 9 bases not matched to a gene. In DNA form, the CDR3 reads TGTGCCACCAGCAGAACGGCGGCGGGAGGGGGGACAGATACGCAGTATTTT. Translation gives CATSRTAAGGGTDTQYF.

This clone was seen once. The rearrangement links TRBV10-1 to TRBJ2-3, with D possibly TRBD2 on 6 matching bases. Per germline, CDR1 WNHNN and CDR2 SYGVQD (reference sequence). V lost 3 bases to trimming and J lost 10 bases, with 20 bases between them. The CDR3 is 15 residues long. In DNA, the CDR3 is TGCGCCAGCAGTGAAAGCCTACCCGCGGGAAGCGCGCAGTATTTT. It yields the protein CASSESLPAGSAQYF.

The chain links TRBV3-1 (or the pseudogene TRBV3-2) to TRBJ1-1, with TRBD1 as a possible D gene (6 bases). Trimming shortened V by 3 bases and J by 1 base, and 6 bases separated the two germline ends. From germline, CDR1 is LGHDT and CDR2 YNNKEL (reference sequence). This CDR3 region has 13 residues. This chain's CDR3 is CASSQTGNTEAFF. The CDR3 bases are TGTGCCAGCAGCCAGACAGGGAACACTGAAGCTTTCTTT.

As DNA, the CDR3 is TGTGCCAGCAGCCAGACCGACAGATCTGGGGCCAACGTCCTGACTTTC. It yields the protein CASSQTDRSGANVLTF. The chain links TRBV5-6 to TRBJ2-6, with a weak D call TRBD1 (5 bases). V dropped 4 bases and J dropped 1 base, with 12 bases sitting between them. In germline, CDR1 is SGHDT, CDR2 YYEEEE. CDR3 length: 16 residues. Full variable domain (remainder filled in from reference TRBV5-6 and TRBJ2-6): DAGVTQSPTHLIKTRGQQVTLRCSPKSGHDTVSWYQQALGQGPQFIFQYYEEEERQRGNFPDRFSGHQFPNYSSELNVNALLLGDSALYLCASSQTDRSGANVLTFGAGSRLTVL.

CDR3 protein: CASSLGLAGGPTSGGELFF. DNA of the CDR3: TGTGCCAGCAGCTTAGGCCTAGCGGGGGGACCCACTTCTGGCGGGGAGCTGTTTTTT. V is TRBV7-9 and J is TRBJ2-2; 11 nucleotides line up with TRBD2. CDR3 length: 19 residues. Germline V gene sequence: CDR1 SEHNR, CDR2 FQNEAQ (reference sequence). The J segment lost 7 bases and the V segment lost 1 base, leaving 14 bases of the junction unmatched. Together with reference TRBV7-9 and TRBJ2-2, the CDR3 gives the full variable domain: DTGVSQNPRHKITKRGQNVTFRCDPISEHNRLYWYRQTLGQGPEFLTYFQNEAQLEKSRLLSDRFSAERPKGSFSTLEIQRTEQGDSAMYLCASSLGLAGGPTSGGELFFGEGSRLTVL.

The gene calls are TRBV2 and TRBJ2-5; TRBD1 might be the D (5 bases). Trimming stripped 0 bases from V and 1 base from J, with 9 bases between. The CDR3 contains 15 residues. The germline CDR1 and CDR2 sequences are SNHLY and FYNNEI. The CDR3 loop is CASSEAGRVQETQYF. CDR3 nucleotide sequence: TGTGCCAGCAGTGAAGCCGGCAGGGTCCAAGAGACCCAGTACTTC.

V usage is TRBV5-4 and J usage is TRBJ1-1; possibly TRBD1 for D (5 bases). V was trimmed by 0 bases and J by 6 bases, leaving 9 bases between them. The CDR3 loop spans 13 amino acids. Germline CDR1 SGHNT, CDR2 YYREEE (reference sequence). The CDR3 is CASSLERGAEAFF. CDR3 nucleotide sequence: TGTGCCAGCAGCTTGGAAAGGGGCGCTGAAGCTTTCTTT.